The rows below give T cell receptor beta chains drawn from one sample of a study of cytomegalovirus exposure and HLA in healthy donors. Profiled with immunoSEQ multiplex PCR; TCRdb holds only in-frame clones, not every one. The sample contains under 300,000 clones, 75% to 85% of which appear only once. The sequenced sample was PBMCs. The receptors come from a woman aged 55-69 years in good health and CMV-seropositive. CDR3s include the opening cysteine and the closing phenylalanine or tryptophan. D genes are given only for firm matches. Clone size, where shown, is once, few, many, or a class for clones that have expanded.

V	D	size	J	DNA	CDR3
TRBV6-5	TRBD1	.	TRBJ1-1	TGTGCCAGCAGTCTTTCGGACAGGGGGGGCACTGAAGCTTTCTTT	CASSLSDRGGTEAFF
TRBV5-6	TRBD1	.	TRBJ2-1	TGTGCCAGCAGCTTGCTATCCCTCAGGACAGGGTCTCACGCTGAGCAGTTCTTC	CASSLLSLRTGSHAEQFF
TRBV7-2	.	.	TRBJ1-5	TGTGCCAGCAGCTTCCGTGGCAATCAGCCCCAGCATTTT	CASSFRGNQPQHF
TRBV7-9	TRBD1	.	TRBJ2-1	TGTGCCAGCAGCTTAGGGGACAGGGGGAATGAGCAGTTCTTC	CASSLGDRGNEQFF
TRBV7-8	TRBD1	.	TRBJ1-5	TGTGCCAGCACACCGGGACAGGGGAACAATCAGCCCCAGCATTTT	CASTPGQGNNQPQHF
TRBV7-2	.	few	TRBJ2-7	TGTGCCAGCAGCTTAGGAGGTAGTAGTTCCTACGAGCAGTACTTC	CASSLGGSSSYEQYF
TRBV5-1	.	.	TRBJ1-2	TGCGCCAGCAGCTTGAGGATTAGCTCCTCCGGCTACACCTTC	CASSLRISSSGYTF
TRBV5-1	TRBD1	once	TRBJ1-2	TGCGCCAGCAGCTCAGGGACAGGGGAGAACTATGGCTACACCTTC	CASSSGTGENYGYTF
TRBV19	.	.	TRBJ2-2	TGTGCCAGTAGTCTGAAGACAGGATACACCGGGGAGCTGTTTTTT	CASSLKTGYTGELFF
TRBV5-6	TRBD2	once	TRBJ2-1	TGTGCCAGCAGAAGCCGAGCGGGAGGATCCAATGAGCAGTTCTTC	CASRSRAGGSNEQFF
TRBV2	.	.	TRBJ2-1	TGTGCCAGCAGTGAGTCTAGAGAGTACTACAATGAGCAGTTCTTC	CASSESREYYNEQFF
TRBV15	.	.	TRBJ1-1	TGTGCCACCAGCGACCGACACCCCAGTGGTGAAGCTTTCTTT	CATSDRHPSGEAFF
TRBV10-2	TRBD2	.	TRBJ2-1	TGCGCCAGCCGACTAGCGGGAGTTCGGTCCTACAATGAGCAGTTCTTC	CASRLAGVRSYNEQFF
TRBV2	.	.	TRBJ2-7	TGTGCCAGCAGTGAAGGCACCCTCTATACCTACGAGCAGTACTTC	CASSEGTLYTYEQYF
TRBV5-1	.	.	TRBJ1-1	TGCGCCAGCAGCTTGATCGGTTCGAACACTGAAGCTTTCTTT	CASSLIGSNTEAFF
TRBV9	.	.	TRBJ1-1	TGTGCCAGCAGCCTACAGACGAACACTGAAGCTTTCTTT	CASSLQTNTEAFF
TRBV7-2	TRBD2	few	TRBJ2-1	TGTGCCAGCAGCTCCTCCGGGCTAGCGGGAGGCAATGAGCAGTTCTTC	CASSSSGLAGGNEQFF
TRBV15	.	.	TRBJ2-2	TGTGCCACCAGCAGAGATCCCCTCAACACCGGGGAGCTGTTTTTT	CATSRDPLNTGELFF
TRBV5-1	.	.	TRBJ2-1	TGCGCCAGCAGCTCAGACTCGAGCTCCTACAATGAGCAGTTCTTC	CASSSDSSSYNEQFF
TRBV30	.	.	TRBJ1-1	TGTGCCTGGAGGGTCAGGACTGAAGCTTTCTTT	CAWRVRTEAFF
TRBV2	.	.	TRBJ2-7	TGTGCCAGCAGTGCCCCGTACGGGGGGCGTCTCGAGCAGTACTTC	CASSAPYGGRLEQYF
TRBV5-6	TRBD1	.	TRBJ2-7	TGTGCCAGCAGCTTTTTGCGTCGAACAGGGGGGAACCGGCAGTACTTC	CASSFLRRTGGNRQYF
TRBV6-1	.	.	TRBJ1-1	TGTGCCAGCAGTGAAGTGGGGGGTGAAGCTTTCTTT	CASSEVGGEAFF
TRBV4-2	.	.	TRBJ2-2	TGTGCCAGCAGCCGTGCCGAGGCCGACACCGGGGAGCTGTTTTTT	CASSRAEADTGELFF
TRBV6-1	TRBD2	.	TRBJ2-2	TGTGCCAGCAGTGGTCGCGGGAGAGACACCGGGGAGCTGTTTTTT	CASSGRGRDTGELFF
TRBV29-1	TRBD1	.	TRBJ2-7	TGCAGCGTACAGGGGGAGTTCTACGAGCAGTACTTC	CSVQGEFYEQYF
TRBV15	TRBD2	.	TRBJ2-2	TGTGCCACCAGCAGGGGGGGACTAGCCACCGGGGAGCTGTTTTTT	CATSRGGLATGELFF
TRBV6-5	.	.	TRBJ1-2	TGTGCCAGCAGTCCCTACCTCACAGGGATCGGCTACACCTTC	CASSPYLTGIGYTF
TRBV28	.	.	TRBJ2-3	TGTGCCAGCAGTTGGACAGGCACAGATACGCAGTATTTT	CASSWTGTDTQYF
TRBV2	.	medium-sized	TRBJ2-1	TGTGCCAGCAGGGGCGGGTACTACAATGAGCAGTTCTTC	CASRGGYYNEQFF
TRBV15	.	.	TRBJ1-5	TGTGCCACCAGCAGAGGCCAGGCAAATCAGCCCCAGCATTTT	CATSRGQANQPQHF
TRBV5-6	.	.	TRBJ2-1	TGTGCCAGCAGCCTGGGTACGAGAAGCAATGAGCAGTTCTTC	CASSLGTRSNEQFF
TRBV5-1	.	.	TRBJ1-2	TGCGCCAGCACCCCCCAGGGTAACTATGGCTACACCTTC	CASTPQGNYGYTF
TRBV4-2	TRBD1	.	TRBJ1-3	TGTGCCAGCAGCCAAGCTCAACAGGGGGGATTGGTAGGAAACACCATATATTTT	CASSQAQQGGLVGNTIYF
TRBV6-1	.	.	TRBJ2-3	TGTGCCAGCAAAACAGGGTGGAAGCAGTATTTT	CASKTGWKQYF